The 3 T cell receptor beta chains in this list originate from one sample, sequenced in a study of blood T cells in healthy people across ages. Combining a sample-barcoded 5' primer with a J-beta primer mix, a second PCR ran for about 7 to 11 cycles. Using its own MiXCR run on the 5' RACE reads, TCRdb lists one record per CDR3 protein. The profile shows around 1,000,000 distinct CDR3 sequences, approximately 25% of them singletons. The sample was also reused in another study, on T cells of mothers and their children.

Material: blood. The receptors derive from a girl aged 2 to 9 in good health.

This clonotype was detected a few times. This chain links TRBV12-3 or TRBV12-4 with TRBJ2-6, with 8 positions matching TRBD1. V shed 8 bases, J shed 0 bases, and the junction held 9 bases outside the gene matches. This CDR3 is 17 amino acids long. The CDR3 DNA is TGTGCCAGCGGGCTTCAGGGGGCAGGCTCTGGGGCCAACGTCCTGACTTTC. Protein product: CASGLQGAGSGANVLTF.

The chain joins TRBV10-3 to TRBJ1-1; D not certain. Trimming left V 0 bases short and J 8 bases short, with 10 bases between. The CDR3 totals 13 residues. CDR1 ENHRY and CDR2 SYGVKD come from the germline V gene. The CDR3, as DNA: TGTGCCATCAGTGAGTCTGCTCCTCCCGAAGCTTTCTTT. Translated, it gives CAISESAPPEAFF.

The chain recombines TRBV20-1 with TRBJ2-2; a possible D gene is TRBD2 (6 bases). The CDR3 is 15 residues long. V was clipped by 0 bases and J by 6 bases, with 14 bases between them. Germline-derived CDR1 and CDR2 are DFQATT and SNEGSKA (reference sequence). The CDR3 nucleotides are TGCAGTGCTAGAGATATGACGACGGGGGCCGGGGAGCTGTTTTTT. Translating it yields CSARDMTTGAGELFF.